The T cell receptor beta chain under discussion was sequenced for a study of shared clonotypes between healthy human individuals (dated by TCRdb to about 2020). Background on the whole study: The cohort comprised a couple of women and a few men aged 18 to 49 years. For each donor, three plates each were used for CD4 naive and CD4 memory, two plates were used for CD8 naive, and one plate was used for CD8 memory. Blood TCR repertoires of a handful of healthy adults were deeply sequenced to estimate repertoire size and the extent of clonotype sharing between individuals. Libraries were prepared and TCR repertoires were sequenced by different laboratories using diverse techniques, in order to increase sequencing depth and limit assay-specific biases. Per donor, leukapheresis produced somewhere between about 0.8 and 9.5 billion PBMCs.

Summary of the overall study and its limitations: Based on pairwise subsampling, the degree of clonotype sharing among donors was expected to be affected by sequencing depth. Incomplete sequencing was indicated by rarefaction of sorted-subset datasets, despite the large sequencing depth. Compared with non-shared clonotypes, clonotypes shared by all four sorted-subset donors had higher generation probabilities. The genetic and exposure-history diversity represented was limited by the small number of donors. Sampling was limited to blood, and TCR repertoires in tissue likely differ from TCR repertoires in blood. Across four donors, about 4.5% of naive CD4, roughly 3.5% of naive CD8, 2% to 2.5% of memory CD4, and 0.4% to 0.45% of memory CD8 clonotypes were shared. Estimated clonotype richness was generally larger for naive than for memory subsets.

This clone was detected once. Its target antigen remains unknown. No much larger clone exists at a distance of one base, and base qualities are not known. Using the deep immunoSEQ assay, TCR CDR3 regions were amplified from genomic DNA by multiplex PCR. Genomic DNA extracted from each cell subset was distributed evenly over all wells of several immunoSEQ 96-well plates, and each plate served as one replicate. Each replicate PCR for sorted subsets received around 210 ng genomic DNA, equal to about 30,000 T cell genomes. The purified libraries were quantified using a Qubit 3.0 fluorometer, sized with a Bioanalyzer 2100, and then quantified again using the KAPA Library Quantification kit. Every immunoSEQ 96-well plate was sequenced on a dedicated single-read 150-cycle Illumina NextSeq 550 flow cell. In the authors' own workflow: Because only junctional sequences without quality scores were contained in the immunoSEQ output, filtering matching that applied to full-length reads could not be performed. To assign V/J genes and CDR3, sequences were annotated against IMGT germline references using PyIR, a Python wrapper for IgBLAST v1.9. Reads were filtered out if the reads had weak V/J assignments (E-value above 1e-6), no CDR3, stop codons, out-of-frame junctions, or ambiguous translated residues. V3J clonotypes were defined as sequences sharing an identical inferred V gene, J gene, and CDR3 amino acid sequence. To compute the percentage overlap between repertoires, the number of shared unique clonotypes was divided by the size of the smaller repertoire. RTK rarefaction, the Chao1 estimator, and Recon v2.1 estimates of unobserved clonotypes were used to assess repertoire richness. Generation probabilities were computed with OLGA for all TCRbeta clonotypes obtained by the gDNA method from a few donors. TCRdb mirrors the immuneACCESS table, restricted to in-frame sequences. Some clones are absent from its copies; in checked studies, under half trace to an unresolved V gene, and the reason for the others is unknown. The V and J calls and clone size come from that table; D and trimming were worked out from the DNA. This sample is represented by 750,000 to 1,000,000 clones; approximately 92% of them were singletons. The ten largest clones capture 24% of the sample.

Reading the germline V gene (reference sequence) gives CDR1 SEHNR and CDR2 FQNEAQ. The V end loses 3 bases and the J end loses 0 bases, and a stretch of 9 bases separates them. Counted from cysteine to phenylalanine, this CDR3 has 15 amino acids. The CDR3 DNA has 45 bases and is translated from base 1. CD8 naive samples consisted of CD45RO-negative cells that were positively selected for CCR7, yielding a CD45RA+CCR7+ population without TemRA cells. The donors were healthy, HIV-negative adults who had no recently reported acute infections or vaccinations. Only Caucasian adults living in Nashville, Tennessee, USA were represented among the donors. After blood collection by leukapheresis, PBMCs were isolated using Ficoll-Histopaque density gradient centrifugation and then cryopreserved in the vapor phase of liquid nitrogen. Analytical flow cytometry was used to check the purity and quantity of each magnetically sorted T cell population. Genomic DNA was isolated from every sorted fraction and measured by UV absorbance on a Nanodrop 2000c.

The chain employs TRBV7-9 and TRBJ2-1; a tentative D match to TRBD2 spans 5 bases. Source material: naive CD8+ T cells sorted from blood. What the cell subset or site label conveys for this sample: CD45RA+CCR7+. This clonotype originated in a man aged 25-45 years in good health. CDR3 region: CASSFEGSSYNEQFF. The DNA sequence is TGTGCCAGCAGCTTCGAGGGTAGCTCCTACAATGAGCAGTTCTTC.